The present T cell receptor beta chain was sequenced within a study of blood T cell repertoires in COVID-19. In the source study's methods: Quantification of nucleated cells was approximated via reference gene primer amplification. The data were produced by immunoSEQ multiplex PCR, yet TCRdb's version contains in-frame clones alone and is incomplete. The V and J calls and clone size were taken over from that table, and D and trimming were inferred from the DNA. The table lists around 300,000 clones, over 75% of them singletons. The age range of participants was 18 to 89 years, with residence in about 25 US areas. Cohort 3 recovery required two negative PCRs, clearance, or symptom resolution. Trimming removed 0 bases from V and 6 bases from J, with 6 bases in between. Germline CDR1 reads MRHNA; CDR2 reads SNTAGT. The CDR3 extends over 13 amino acids.

Sequencing was performed on PBMCs or T cells enriched from blood (not recorded which). The TCR was taken from a woman under 30 who had recovered from COVID-19. The rearrangement joins TRBV6-4 to TRBJ2-1; no reliable D call. CDR3 loop: CASSDSNTNEQFF. CDR3 bases: TGTGCCAGCAGTGACTCAAACACCAATGAGCAGTTCTTC.